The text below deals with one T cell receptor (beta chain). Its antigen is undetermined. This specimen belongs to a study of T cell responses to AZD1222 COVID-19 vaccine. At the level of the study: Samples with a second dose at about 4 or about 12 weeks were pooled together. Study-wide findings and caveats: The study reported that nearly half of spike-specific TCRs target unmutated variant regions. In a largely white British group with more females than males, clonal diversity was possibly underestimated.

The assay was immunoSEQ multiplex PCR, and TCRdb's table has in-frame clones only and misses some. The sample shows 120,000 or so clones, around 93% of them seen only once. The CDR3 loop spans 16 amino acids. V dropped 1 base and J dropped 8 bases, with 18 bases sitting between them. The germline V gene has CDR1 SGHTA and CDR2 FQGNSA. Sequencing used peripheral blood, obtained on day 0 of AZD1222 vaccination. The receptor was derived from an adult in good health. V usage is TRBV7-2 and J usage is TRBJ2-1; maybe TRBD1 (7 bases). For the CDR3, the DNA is TGTGCCAGCAGCTTAGATGGAGGGGGCGCGGGCTATGAGCAGTTCTTC. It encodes CASSLDGGGAGYEQFF.